This T cell receptor (beta chain) was found in a study of T cell repertoires in cytomegalovirus infection. Points from the study as a whole: The ex vivo response was dominated by HLA-C-restricted CMV-specific TCR beta clonotypes.

TCRdb redid the calling of the reads with MiXCR, one entry per CDR3 protein. The sample lists some 300,000 distinct CDR3 sequences, roughly 9.3% occurring once. V shed 6 bases, J shed 5 bases, and the junction held 6 bases outside the gene matches. The CDR3 is made up of 13 amino acids. CDR1 and CDR2 (germline): DFQATT, SNEGSKA (reference sequence). In this sample, this clonotype turned up many times. What it binds is not known. This chain connects TRBV20-1 to TRBJ2-1; TRBD1 matches at 8 bases. The sequence was collected from a human donor in good health (CMV status not recorded). Some clones in this sample may be carry-over from other donors' samples. The sequenced sample consisted of PBMCs. In DNA form, the CDR3 reads TGCAGTGCCACGACAGGGGCCCACAATGAGCAGTTCTTC. Residues: CSATTGAHNEQFF.